The 20 T cell receptor beta chains reported below all come from one sample, sequenced in a study of control samples from healthy donors and cancer patients. The method was immunoSEQ multiplex PCR; TCRdb's version includes in-frame clones alone and lacks a portion of them. The sample lists 150,000 to 200,000 clones, 80% to 90% occurring once. Sequenced: blood. These receptors came from a man younger than 35 in good health.

Of note for this clone: The same CDR3 arises from other DNA sequences in this sample as well. The gene calls are TRBV7-2 and TRBJ2-7; tentatively, D is TRBD1 (5 bases). Deletions cut 1 base from V and 0 bases from J, with 7 bases between. CDR1 and CDR2 (germline): SGHTA, FQGNSA. The CDR3 totals 14 residues. The CDR3 protein is CASSLDRSSYEQYF. The CDR3 DNA reads as TGTGCCAGCAGCTTAGACAGGAGCTCCTACGAGCAGTACTTC.

The rearrangement links TRBV7-2 to TRBJ2-1, with TRBD2 as a possible D gene (5 bases). There are 13 residues in the CDR3. CDR1 and CDR2 (germline): SGHTA, FQGNSA. Trimming took off 5 bases at V and 8 bases at J, with 13 bases between the two ends. CDR3 in amino acids: CASSPQVGDEQFF. DNA for the CDR3: TGTGCCAGCAGCCCCCAGGTCGGGGATGAGCAGTTCTTC.

The chain links TRBV9 to TRBJ1-3; no definite D call. CDR3 length: 14 amino acids. V was pared by 3 bases and J by 0 bases, with 7 bases between. The germline V gene encodes CDR1 SGDLS and CDR2 YYNGEE. CDR3 nucleotides: TGTGCCAGCAGCGGACGACACTCTGGAAACACCATATATTTT. Residues: CASSGRHSGNTIYF.

V and J are TRBV28 and TRBJ2-1; 7 bases map to TRBD2. This CDR3 is 14 amino acids long. V dropped 7 bases and J dropped 6; count of bases not matched to a gene: 9. Germline V gives CDR1 MDHEN, CDR2 SYDVKM. The CDR3 loop reads CASIGRGGGNEQFF. The CDR3 nucleotides read TGTGCCAGCATTGGAAGGGGCGGGGGCAATGAGCAGTTCTTC.

This chain links TRBV4-2 with TRBJ2-1; perhaps TRBD1 as D (5 bases). The ends were cut back, 1 base at V and 12 bases at J, with 13 bases in the middle. CDR1 and CDR2 (germline): LGHNA, YNFKEQ. The CDR3 is 13 residues long. The CDR3 DNA reads TGTGCCAGCAGCCAAGCCGGACAATTGCTGCAGTTCTTC. Encoded protein: CASSQAGQLLQFF.

A single count supports this clone. This CDR3 is CAWSESGWASGGELFF. The CDR3 region has the DNA TGTGCCTGGAGTGAGTCGGGGTGGGCCAGTGGCGGGGAGCTGTTTTTT. This rearrangement joins TRBV30 to TRBJ2-2; a weak D match, TRBD2 (5 bases). CDR1 and CDR2 from the germline V gene are GTSNPN and SVGIG (reference sequence). The CDR3 loop spans 16 amino acids. V was cut by 1 base and J by 7 bases, with 19 bases left in between.

Remarks on this clone: This same CDR3 is encoded by further DNA sequences in the sample. This sequence joins TRBV5-1 and TRBJ1-4; 11 nucleotides match TRBD1. Germline V CDR1 and CDR2: SGHRS, YFSETQ. CDR3 length equals 16 residues. J lost 0 bases, V lost 4 bases, and 2 bases had no gene match. The DNA for the CDR3 is TGCGCCAGCAGCCCGGGACAGGGGGCAACTAATGAAAAACTGTTTTTT. Its translation: CASSPGQGATNEKLFF.

The chain carries TRBV28 and TRBJ1-2, with TRBD1 identical over 7 bases. The CDR3 has 16 amino acids. The germline CDR1 and CDR2 sequences are MDHEN and SYDVKM. V shed 6 bases and J 4 bases; nucleotides not matched to a gene: 14. The CDR3 coding sequence is TGTGCCAGCAGCCACCTGGGCAGGGGGGGGACCTATGGCTACACCTTC. Translated, it gives CASSHLGRGGTYGYTF.

The rearrangement links TRBV19 to TRBJ2-3; 12 positions agree with TRBD2. This CDR3 contains 19 residues. Trimming removed 4 bases from V and 6 bases from J; junction bases left unmatched: 17. Germline V gives CDR1 LNHDA, CDR2 SQIVND (reference sequence). The CDR3 coding sequence is TGTGCCAGTAGTACAAGTCCCTTACTAGCGGGGGGCGCCGGGGATACGCAGTATTTT. It translates to CASSTSPLLAGGAGDTQYF.

The J gene is TRBJ1-6, the V gene TRBV14; D gene ambiguous. Germline CDR1 and CDR2: SGHDN and FVKESK. This CDR3 is 15 amino acids long. Deletions cut 0 bases from V and 9 bases from J, with 12 bases between. The CDR3 is CASSQEVGVGSPLHF. In DNA form, the CDR3 reads TGTGCCAGCAGCCAAGAGGTTGGGGTCGGTTCACCCCTCCACTTT.

The V call is TRBV10-3, the J call TRBJ2-2; 7 positions match TRBD2. Trimming cost V 2 bases and J 6 bases; bases outside gene matches: 3. Germline V lookup: CDR1 ENHRY, CDR2 SYGVKD. This CDR3 is 14 amino acids long. CDR3 in DNA: TGTGCCATCAGTGAGGCTAGCGGAGCCGGGGAGCTGTTTTTT. Its protein product is CAISEASGAGELFF.

The chain recombines TRBV7-2 with TRBJ1-5, with no clear D. This CDR3 is built from 14 residues. Germline V gives CDR1 SGHTA, CDR2 FQGNSA. The V end was cut by 4 bases, the J end by 3 bases, with 10 bases between. The CDR3 loop is CASSSNGYNQPQHF. The CDR3, as DNA: TGTGCCAGCAGCTCTAACGGATACAATCAGCCCCAGCATTTT.

The chain is built from TRBV6-2 or TRBV6-3 and TRBJ2-1, with 9 bases lining up with TRBD2. CDR1 and CDR2 from the germline V gene are MNHEY and SVGEGT. The CDR3 extends over 16 amino acids. V lost 5 bases and J lost 4; bases outside the gene matches: 9. CDR3 nucleotides: TGTGCCAGCAGTCCAACCAGCGGGGGGTATTACAATGAGCAGTTCTTC. Protein sequence: CASSPTSGGYYNEQFF.

The V and J genes are TRBV11-1 and TRBJ1-1, with D tentatively TRBD1 (5 bases). The CDR3 is 12 amino acids. Looked up from germline, CDR1 is SGHAT and CDR2 is FQDESV (reference sequence). V shed 6 bases and J shed 4 bases, with 9 bases lying between them. The CDR3 DNA is TGTGCCAGCAGTTTAAGGGGCACTGAAGCTTTCTTT. Its protein product is CASSLRGTEAFF. The variable domain in full, completed from reference TRBV11-1 and TRBJ1-1, reads EAEVAQSPRYKITEKSQAVAFWCDPISGHATLYWYRQILGQGPELLVQFQDESVVDDSQLPKDRFSAERLKGVDSTLKIQPAELGDSAMYLCASSLRGTEAFFGQGTRLTVV.

The V and J genes are TRBV9 and TRBJ2-3; D ambiguous. V was clipped by 2 bases and J by 1 base, with 8 bases between them. CDR3 length equals 14 residues. Germline V lookup: CDR1 SGDLS, CDR2 YYNGEE. CDR3 in DNA: TGTGCCAGCAGCGTCGGGTGGGGCACAGATACGCAGTATTTT. Its translation: CASSVGWGTDTQYF.

V gene TRBV5-6 combines with J gene TRBJ1-2; TRBD1 might be the D (5 bases). CDR3 length: 14 residues. Germline-derived CDR1 and CDR2 are SGHDT and YYEEEE. Trimming took off 1 base at V and 5 bases at J, with 12 bases between the two ends. The DNA for the CDR3 is TGTGCCAGCAGCTTGCTGGGACCTGGGTATGGCTACACCTTC. Residues: CASSLLGPGYGYTF.

This sequence joins TRBV7-6 and TRBJ2-1, with D perhaps being TRBD1 or TRBD2 (6 bases each). CDR1 is SGHVS and CDR2 is FNYEAQ in the germline V gene. This CDR3 is built from 13 residues. The V gene lost 3 bases and the J gene lost 9 bases, with 12 bases spanning the gap. The CDR3 nucleotides are TGTGCCAGCAGCTTTATTTCGGGGGCTGAGCAGTTCTTC. Its protein is CASSFISGAEQFF. The complete variable domain, with remaining parts taken from reference TRBV7-6 and TRBJ2-1, reads GAGVSQSPRYKVTKRGQDVALRCDPISGHVSLYWYRQALGQGPEFLTYFNYEAQQDKSGLPNDRFSAERPEGSISTLTIQRTEQRDSAMYRCASSFISGAEQFFGPGTRLTVL.

V usage is TRBV30 and J usage is TRBJ2-1; D is unresolved. Germline values: CDR1 GTSNPN, CDR2 SVGIG (reference sequence). There are 14 residues in the CDR3. V lost 2 bases, J lost 4 bases, and 12 bases lay in between. CDR3 nucleotides: TGTGCCTGGAGTAGGGCGGTGGGGTACAATGAGCAGTTCTTC. Translation: CAWSRAVGYNEQFF.

The rearrangement joins TRBV6-6 to TRBJ2-3; 9 nucleotides agree with TRBD1. The CDR3 has 20 residues. V shed 5 bases and J 2 bases; nucleotides not matched to a gene: 20. Germline loops: CDR1 MNHNY, CDR2 SVGAGI (reference sequence). This CDR3 reads CASSPGTGQTFLFYTDTQYF. CDR3 bases: TGTGCCAGCAGTCCCGGGACAGGGCAGACCTTCCTCTTTTACACAGATACGCAGTATTTT.

This sequence joins TRBV6-5 and TRBJ2-7; possibly TRBD2 for D (6 bases). Trimming left V 6 bases short and J 0 bases short, with 15 bases between. This CDR3 has 15 residues. CDR1 and CDR2 from the germline V gene are MNHEY and SVGAGI. CDR3 sequence: CASRGGRTVSYEQYF. CDR3 coding DNA: TGTGCCAGCAGGGGAGGTCGGACGGTCTCCTACGAGCAGTACTTC.